The 26 T cell receptor beta chains listed next were all sequenced from one sample in a study of Tregs in tolerant kidney transplant recipients. Method: immunoSEQ multiplex PCR; TCRdb's copy keeps in-frame clones and lacks some. The table gives some 14,000 clones; the top ten clones make up 25% to 30% of it. Related graft donors supplied nonmyeloablative bone marrow transplants, and mixed chimerism was transient. The sequences come from CD8+ T cells from blood (PBMCs), collected 6 months after the transplant. All receptors derive from a human patient who received a combined kidney and bone marrow transplant. The T cells may partly be graft donor cells.

Comments on this clone: The CDR3 end is not reached by the read, which stops 3 residues before it; the germline J gene fills it in. The chain recombines TRBV19 with TRBJ2-7; D is unresolved. Germline lookup yields CDR1 LNHDA and CDR2 SQIVND (reference sequence). Trimming removed 5 bases from V and 6 bases from J, with 14 bases in between. This CDR3 contains 13 residues. CDR3 sequence reads: CASSLPLGGEQYF. Partial CDR3 DNA: TGTGCCAGTAGTCTGCCACTTGGCGGCGAG.

A word on this clone: At one end, the junction sequence differs from germline, possibly due to a read error. The CDR3 is CASSDGQGSTGELFF. Incomplete CDR3 DNA: TGCGCCAGCAGCGACGGTCAGGGGAGTACCGGGGAG. The chain recombines TRBV4-2 with TRBJ2-2; D is perhaps TRBD1 (6 bases). Read coverage stops 3 residues before the CDR3 terminus; the germline J gene supplies the remainder. CDR3 length equals 15 residues. CDR1 and CDR2 from the germline V gene are LGHNA and YNFKEQ.

A word on this clone: The CDR3 end falls 3 residues outside the read, so it is completed with the germline J gene. The V call is TRBV10-3, the J call TRBJ1-4, with a tentative D call TRBD1 (5 bases). The V gene lost 3 bases and the J gene lost 5 bases, with 7 bases spanning the gap. This CDR3 comprises 13 residues. Germline-derived CDR1 and CDR2 are ENHRY and SYGVKD. The sequenced CDR3 bases are TGTGCCATCAGTGAAGAGGGGAATGAAAAA. It specifies CAISEEGNEK. In full, the CDR3 reads CAISEEGNEKLFF.

As concerns this clone: The observed sequence ends 3 residues before the CDR3 terminus, with the missing tail filled in from the germline J gene. J is TRBJ1-6 and V is TRBV7-9, with D possibly being TRBD1 (6 bases). The CDR3 totals 15 residues. The germline V gene encodes CDR1 SEHNR and CDR2 FQNEAQ (reference sequence). Trimming stripped 0 bases from V and 6 bases from J, with 9 bases between. The CDR3 reads CASSLAAGVNSPLHF. CDR3 DNA, as far as it was read: TGTGCCAGCAGCTTAGCCGCAGGGGTTAATTCACCC.

Details on this clone: The read stops 3 residues short of the end of the CDR3; the missing end is completed from the germline J gene. The chain couples TRBV11-1 to TRBJ1-1; D remains ambiguous. CDR1 and CDR2 (germline): SGHAT, FQDESV (reference sequence). There are 14 residues in the CDR3. Trimming took 6 bases from V and 3 from J, leaving 14 bases between them. Partial CDR3 DNA: TGTGCCAGCAGTCTCGGTAGGCGGGACACTGAA. This sequence encodes CASSLGRRDTE. In full, the CDR3 is CASSLGRRDTEAFF.

Note on this clone: The read is 3 residues too short to cover the CDR3 end, so that end is filled in from the germline J gene. The rearrangement links TRBV11-2 to TRBJ1-2; no firm D call. The CDR3 consists of 15 residues. CDR1 and CDR2 (germline): SGHAT, FQNNGV. This CDR3 reads CASSLDLVGSNDYTF. The CDR3 DNA, read in part, is TGTGCCAGCAGCTTAGATTTAGTAGGGTCTAACGAC.

On this clone itself: The CDR3 end falls 3 residues outside the read, so it is completed with the germline J gene. The V and J genes are TRBV13 and TRBJ1-1, with D hard to call. Germline CDR1 and CDR2: PRHDT and FYEKMQ (reference sequence). The CDR3 consists of 16 residues. V lost 1 base, J lost 0 bases, and 12 bases lay in between. CDR3 DNA (partial): TGTGCCAGCAGCTTAGAGGACGGACTCGTGAACACTGAA. It is translated as CASSLEDGLVNTE. The whole CDR3 region reads CASSLEDGLVNTEAFF. Looking up the rest from reference TRBV13 and TRBJ1-1 gives the full variable domain: AAGVIQSPRHLIKEKRETATLKCYPIPRHDTVYWYQQGPGQDPQFLISFYEKMQSDKGSIPDRFSAQQFSDYHSELNMSSLELGDSALYFCASSLEDGLVNTEAFFGQGTRLTVV.

CDR3 DNA (partial): TGTGCCAGCAGTTTCGGGGATACG. This encodes CASSFGDT. The complete CDR3 sequence is CASSFGDTQYF. The V gene is TRBV12-3 or TRBV12-4, the J gene TRBJ2-3; D unresolved. The read falls 3 residues short of the CDR3 end, and the missing part is taken from the germline J gene. The V end lost 3 bases, the J end lost 6 bases, and 4 bases lay between the germline ends. The CDR3 spans 11 residues.

CDR3 residues: CASSLGQPYEQYF. CDR3 DNA, as far as it was read: TGTGCCAGCAGCCTAGGACAGCCCTACGAG. The rearrangement links TRBV11-2 to TRBJ2-7; D possibly corresponds to TRBD1 (6 bases). The CDR3 goes on 3 residues after the read ends, and that part is filled in from the germline J gene. CDR1 is SGHAT, CDR2 FQNNGV, per germline. V dropped 5 bases and J dropped 2 bases, with 10 bases sitting between them. This CDR3 comprises 13 residues.

As concerns this clone: The read comes to an end 3 residues before the CDR3 does, leaving the germline J gene to fill in the end. The rearrangement uses TRBV7-8 and TRBJ2-7; a possible D gene is TRBD1 (7 bases). The CDR3 length is 15 residues. From germline, CDR1 is SGHVS and CDR2 FQNEAQ. The V and J ends lost 5 bases and 2 bases respectively, with 16 bases between them. The covered CDR3 bases are TGTGCCAGCAGCCCTCAGACAGGGAGGCCCTACGAG. This gives the protein CASSPQTGRPYE. The CDR3 in its entirety is CASSPQTGRPYEQYF.

In regard to this clone: The read finishes 3 residues shy of the CDR3 end, and the germline J gene is used to complete it. The chain employs TRBV4-2 and TRBJ2-1, with a weak D call TRBD2 (5 bases). Trimming removed 4 bases from V and 0 bases from J, with 16 bases in between. This CDR3 contains 17 residues. Germline V gene lookup returns CDR1 LGHNA and CDR2 YNFKEQ. The DNA read from the CDR3 is TGTGCCAGCAGCCGGGCCCCCGAGGAGGCCTCCTACAATGAG. Encoded protein: CASSRAPEEASYNE. The whole CDR3 sequence is CASSRAPEEASYNEQFF.

In the case of this clone: The CDR3 end lies 3 residues beyond the end of the read and is filled in from the germline J gene. The V gene is TRBV7-8, the J gene TRBJ1-2; D gene ambiguous. The CDR3 spans 16 residues. Germline loops: CDR1 SGHVS, CDR2 FQNEAQ. The CDR3: CASSSPLERAYNDYTF. The sequenced CDR3 bases are TGTGCCAGCAGCTCCCCCTTAGAAAGGGCCTACAATGAC.

As to this clone: The read terminates 3 residues ahead of where the CDR3 ends, so the germline J gene completes it. The rearrangement joins TRBV7-8 to TRBJ1-5; 7 bases are a match to TRBD1. CDR1 is SGHVS, CDR2 FQNEAQ, per germline. The CDR3 consists of 15 residues. With V trimmed by 5 bases and J by 3 bases, 7 bases remained unmatched. The CDR3 here is CASSIDRVFNQPQHF. CDR3 DNA, as far as it was read: TGTGCCAGCAGCATCGACAGGGTTTTCAATCAGCCC.

A remark on this clone: Sequencing ends 3 residues short of the CDR3 end; the germline J gene provides the rest. Other DNA sequences of this sample code for an identical CDR3. The gene calls are TRBV7-6 and TRBJ2-5; D is possibly TRBD1 (6 bases). Germline CDR1 and CDR2: SGHVS and FNYEAQ. The CDR3 has 16 amino acids. V shed 2 bases and J shed 0 bases, with 13 bases lying between them. CDR3 residues: CASSLYTTGNQETQYF. The sequenced part of the CDR3 DNA is TGTGCCAGCAGCTTATATACCACAGGGAACCAAGAGACC.

On this clone: The read terminates 3 residues before the CDR3 end, so the remaining end is supplied by the germline J gene. The V call is TRBV19, the J call TRBJ2-1, with 12 bases matching TRBD2. The germline V gene has CDR1 LNHDA and CDR2 SQIVND (reference sequence). The CDR3 has 17 amino acids. The junction had 14 bases not matched to a gene; V was cut back by 6 bases and J by 8 bases. The sequenced part of the CDR3 DNA is TGTGCCAGTAGCACTCCTAGCGGGAGGGCCCTCGGATATGAG. Its protein product is CASSTPSGRALGYE. The full CDR3 sequence reads CASSTPSGRALGYEQFF.

Concerning this clone: The read falls 3 residues short of the CDR3 end, and the missing part is taken from the germline J gene. The chain combines TRBV29-1 with TRBJ1-4, with 10 bases aligning to TRBD1. J gave up 8 bases and V 6 bases, and 6 bases lay outside the gene matches. CDR1 and CDR2 (germline): SQVTM, ANQGSEA. The CDR3 is 13 residues long. The sequenced CDR3 bases are TGCAGCGTCGCTGGGACAGGGGAAGAAAAA. Its protein is CSVAGTGEEK. The entire CDR3 protein is CSVAGTGEEKLFF.

Regarding this clone: The CDR3 end is not reached by the read, which stops 3 residues before it; the germline J gene fills it in. This chain links TRBV28 with TRBJ1-6; possibly TRBD1 for D (5 bases). Per germline, CDR1 MDHEN and CDR2 SYDVKM. CDR3 length: 13 amino acids. The part of the CDR3 DNA that was read is TGTGCCAGCAGTCCCCCAGGGCCCCAGGCC. This gives the protein CASSPPGPQA. In full, the CDR3 is CASSPPGPQALHF. Combining the CDR3 with reference TRBV28 and TRBJ1-6 gives the whole variable domain DVKVTQSSRYLVKRTGEKVFLECVQDMDHENMFWYRQDPGLGLRLIYFSYDVKMKEKGDIPEGYSVSREKKERFSLILESASTNQTSMYLCASSPPGPQALHFGNGTRLTVT.

CDR3 loop: CASSLAGLGSPLHF. The covered CDR3 bases are TGTGCCAGCAGCTTGGCGGGACTAGGGTCACCC. This sequence joins TRBV5-4 and TRBJ1-6; D perhaps matches TRBD1 (5 bases). Coverage ceases 3 residues before the CDR3 finishes, and the germline J gene fills in the end. CDR3 length equals 14 residues. Germline assignment: CDR1 SGHNT and CDR2 YYREEE (reference sequence). Trimming removed 0 bases at V and 10 bases at J, with 11 bases between.

By frequency, this clone registers medium-sized. The chain's CDR3 is CASSVGEKLFF. CDR3 DNA, as far as it was read: TGTGCCAGCTCGGTAGGGGAAAAA. The rearrangement joins TRBV19 to TRBJ1-4, with D unclear. Read data end 3 residues before the CDR3 end; the end is taken from the germline J gene. Trimming removed 9 bases from V and 8 bases from J, with 10 bases in between. The germline V gene encodes CDR1 LNHDA and CDR2 SQIVND (reference sequence). This CDR3 region has 11 residues.

A word on this clone: The junction differs from germline at one of its ends, possibly a read error. The CDR3 end falls 3 residues outside the read, so it is completed with the germline J gene. The chain joins TRBV4-2 to TRBJ1-2; no clear D. CDR1 and CDR2 from the germline V gene are LGHNA and YNFKEQ. The CDR3 has 17 amino acids. The CDR3 sequence is CASSHSDGSWANYGYTF. The CDR3 bases that were read are TGCGCCAGCAGCCATAGCGACGGAAGCTGGGCTAACTATGGC.

For this clone: Coverage ceases 3 residues before the CDR3 finishes, and the germline J gene fills in the end. The chain has TRBV7-6 and TRBJ2-4; D is unresolved. The ends were cut back, 4 bases at V and 1 base at J, with 11 bases in the middle. CDR3 length: 15 amino acids. Germline V gene sequence: CDR1 SGHVS, CDR2 FNYEAQ. The chain's CDR3 is CASSSTIGAKNIQYF. Incomplete CDR3 DNA: TGTGCCAGCAGCTCAACTATCGGGGCCAAAAACATT.

A note on this clone: The CDR3 is cut off 3 residues early in the read; its end comes from the germline J gene. The chain combines TRBV29-1 with TRBJ2-3, with D possibly TRBD2 on 5 matching bases. There are 13 residues in the CDR3. Looked up from germline, CDR1 is SQVTM and CDR2 is ANQGSEA. The CDR3 loop reads CSSSRTVQETQYF. The part of the CDR3 DNA that was read is TGCAGCTCATCCCGGACTGTCCAAGAGACG.

On this clone itself: From the germline J gene comes the end of the CDR3, since the read stops 3 residues before it. V is TRBV7-9 and J is TRBJ2-7, with 9 bases identical to TRBD1. Germline V gives CDR1 SEHNR, CDR2 FQNEAQ (reference sequence). V was pared by 5 bases and J by 4 bases, with 3 bases of the junction left unmatched. The CDR3 sequence is 13 residues long. Partial CDR3 DNA: TGTGCCAGCAGCCTGGGGACAGGGTACGAG. Encoded protein: CASSLGTGYE. The complete CDR3 protein is CASSLGTGYEQYF. The full variable domain, in which reference TRBV7-9 and TRBJ2-7 provide the parts outside the CDR3, is DTGVSQNPRHKITKRGQNVTFRCDPISEHNRLYWYRQTLGQGPEFLTYFQNEAQLEKSRLLSDRFSAERPKGSFSTLEIQRTEQGDSAMYLCASSLGTGYEQYFGPGTRLTVT.

A remark on this clone: Read sequence stops 3 residues before the CDR3 end, and the germline J gene provides the missing end. The V and J genes are TRBV2 and TRBJ2-7; 7 nucleotides line up with TRBD1. Germline V gene lookup returns CDR1 SNHLY and CDR2 FYNNEI. The CDR3 sequence is 14 residues long. V lost 6 bases to trimming and J lost 4 bases; unmatched junction nucleotides: 9. The CDR3 bases that were read are TGTGCCAGCAGGCACCCCGGGACAGAGTACGAG. It codes for CASRHPGTEYE. The whole CDR3 sequence is CASRHPGTEYEQYF. Using reference TRBV2 and TRBJ2-7 for the parts outside the CDR3, the full variable domain is EPEVTQTPSHQVTQMGQEVILRCVPISNHLYFYWYRQILGQKVEFLVSFYNNEISEKSEIFDDQFSVERPDGSNFTLKIRSTKLEDSAMYFCASRHPGTEYEQYFGPGTRLTVT.

With regard to this clone: The CDR3 end lies 3 residues beyond the end of the read and is filled in from the germline J gene. This chain joins TRBV2 and TRBJ1-4; 8 bases agree with TRBD1. Germline values: CDR1 SNHLY, CDR2 FYNNEI. With V trimmed by 6 bases and J by 2 bases, 5 bases remained unmatched. The CDR3 contains 15 residues. The CDR3 sequence: CASSLTGGTNEKLFF. The DNA read from the CDR3 is TGTGCCAGCAGCTTAACAGGGGGGACTAATGAAAAA. Looking up the rest from reference TRBV2 and TRBJ1-4 gives the full variable domain: EPEVTQTPSHQVTQMGQEVILRCVPISNHLYFYWYRQILGQKVEFLVSFYNNEISEKSEIFDDQFSVERPDGSNFTLKIRSTKLEDSAMYFCASSLTGGTNEKLFFGSGTQLSVL.

About this clone: The read ends 3 residues shy of where the CDR3 ends; the end is completed using the germline J gene. The genes are TRBV19 and TRBJ2-7, with a possible D match to TRBD2 (5 bases). The CDR3 is made up of 15 amino acids. Trimming took 1 base from V and 3 from J, leaving 13 bases between them. CDR1 is LNHDA, CDR2 SQIVND, per germline (reference sequence). The CDR3 bases that were read are TGTGCCAGTAGTATAGGATCCAGAAGCGGCTACGAG. It specifies CASSIGSRSGYE. The whole CDR3 protein is CASSIGSRSGYEQYF.